This T cell receptor (beta chain) originates from a study of post-analysis software for immune sequencing data. General observations from the study: Controls' normalized Chao1 diversity significantly exceeded that of multiple sclerosis patients.

Included in the TCR beta cDNA libraries were unique molecular identifiers. When about 0.9 to 10 million T cells were used, they gave around 500,000 cDNA molecules. TCRdb reanalysed the PCR reads using MiXCR and keeps one entry per CDR3 protein. There are around 200,000 distinct CDR3 sequences in the sample; over 25% occur only once, and 3.4% lies in the top ten. Points on this clonotype: Its antigen remains unknown. At one end, the junction sequence differs from germline, possibly due to a read error.

Specimen: blood. The TCR comes from a girl between 2 and 17 years old with multiple sclerosis.

CDR3 DNA: TGCGCCAGCAGAACCGGACAGAACTATGGCCACACCTTC. Its translation: CASRTGQNYGHTF. This rearrangement joins TRBV5-1 to TRBJ1-2, with D maybe TRBD1 (6 bases). Germline values: CDR1 SGHRS, CDR2 YFSETQ. The CDR3 contains 13 residues.